This paragraph reports one TCR beta chain. These data originate in a study of PD-1 blockade in classical Hodgkin lymphoma. CDR1 is MNHNS, CDR2 SASEGT, per germline. Trimming took 5 bases from V and 3 from J, leaving 11 bases between them. The CDR3 is 15 amino acids. Time point meaning: cycle 4 day 1 (C4D1), after less than 7 weeks of nivolumab. Brentuximab vedotin exposure varied among the patients, all of whom had relapsed after autologous stem cell transplantation. Here immunoSEQ multiplex PCR was the method, and the copy in TCRdb shows in-frame clones only, minus some. The sample has around 60,000 clones; 91% are singletons.

This chain connects TRBV6-1 to TRBJ1-6; perhaps TRBD1 as D (6 bases). The clonotype was recovered from a human donor with classical Hodgkin lymphoma. The material was peripheral blood mononuclear cells (PBMCs), obtained before the fourth cycle of nivolumab. CDR3 in amino acids: CASSPRQVYNSPLHF. In DNA form, the CDR3 reads TGTGCCAGCAGTCCCCGACAGGTCTATAATTCACCCCTCCACTTT.